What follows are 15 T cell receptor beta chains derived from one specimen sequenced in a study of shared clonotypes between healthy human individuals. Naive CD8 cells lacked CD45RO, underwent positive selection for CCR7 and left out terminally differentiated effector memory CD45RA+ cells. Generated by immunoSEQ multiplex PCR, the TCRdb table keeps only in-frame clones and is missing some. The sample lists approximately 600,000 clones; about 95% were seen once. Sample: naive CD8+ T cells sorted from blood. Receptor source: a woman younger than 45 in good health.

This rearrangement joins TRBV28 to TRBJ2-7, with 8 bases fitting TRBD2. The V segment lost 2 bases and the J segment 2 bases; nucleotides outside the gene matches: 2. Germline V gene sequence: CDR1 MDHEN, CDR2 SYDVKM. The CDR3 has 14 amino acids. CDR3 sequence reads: CASSLTSGPYEQYF. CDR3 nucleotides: TGTGCCAGCAGTTTAACTAGCGGACCCTACGAGCAGTACTTC.

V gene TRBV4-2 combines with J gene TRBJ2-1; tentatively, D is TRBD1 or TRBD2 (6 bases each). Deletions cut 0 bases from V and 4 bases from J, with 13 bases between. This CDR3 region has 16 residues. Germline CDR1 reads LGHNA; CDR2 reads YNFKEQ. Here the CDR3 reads CASSQDLGGGYNEQFF. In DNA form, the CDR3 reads TGTGCCAGCAGCCAAGATTTGGGGGGCGGGTACAATGAGCAGTTCTTC.

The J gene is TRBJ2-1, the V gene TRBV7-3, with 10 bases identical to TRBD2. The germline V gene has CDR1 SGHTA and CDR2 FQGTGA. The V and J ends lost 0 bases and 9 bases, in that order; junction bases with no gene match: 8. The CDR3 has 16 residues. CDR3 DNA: TGTGCCAGCAGCTTAACTCCTAGCGGGAGTAGAATTGAGCAGTTCTTC. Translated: CASSLTPSGSRIEQFF.

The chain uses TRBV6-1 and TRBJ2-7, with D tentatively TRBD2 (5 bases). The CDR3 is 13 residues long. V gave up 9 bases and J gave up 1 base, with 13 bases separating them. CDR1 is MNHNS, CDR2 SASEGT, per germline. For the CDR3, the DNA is TGTGCCAGTCTGGACTTTCCATCCTACGAGCAGTACTTC. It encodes CASLDFPSYEQYF.

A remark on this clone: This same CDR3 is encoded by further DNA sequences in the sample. CDR3 protein: CASSESYEQYF. CDR3 bases: TGCGCCAGCAGTGAAAGCTACGAGCAGTACTTC. The chain joins TRBV10-2 to TRBJ2-7; D is uncertain. Germline CDR1 reads WSHSY; CDR2 reads SAAADI. Trimming shortened V by 3 bases and J by 3 bases, and 3 bases separated the two germline ends. The CDR3 length is 11 residues.

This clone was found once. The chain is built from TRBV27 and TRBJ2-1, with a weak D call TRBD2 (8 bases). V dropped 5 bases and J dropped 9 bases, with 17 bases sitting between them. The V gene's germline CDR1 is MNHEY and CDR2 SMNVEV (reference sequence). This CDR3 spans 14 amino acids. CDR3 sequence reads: CASSRFGRDSEQFF. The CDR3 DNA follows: TGTGCCAGCAGTAGATTCGGGAGGGACAGTGAGCAGTTCTTC.

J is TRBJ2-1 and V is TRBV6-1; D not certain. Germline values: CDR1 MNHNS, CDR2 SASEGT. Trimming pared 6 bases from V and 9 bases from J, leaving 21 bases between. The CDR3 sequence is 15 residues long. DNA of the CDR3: TGTGCCAGCAGGATCGCAATAGGCTACAAGGGTGAGCAGTTCTTC. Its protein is CASRIAIGYKGEQFF.

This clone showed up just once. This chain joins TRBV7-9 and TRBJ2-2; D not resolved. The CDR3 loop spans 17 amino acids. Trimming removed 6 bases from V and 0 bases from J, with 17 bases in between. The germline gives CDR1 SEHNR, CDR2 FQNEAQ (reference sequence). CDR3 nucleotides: TGTGCCAGCAGGCCTGTGGATGAACAGACGAACACCGGGGAGCTGTTTTTT. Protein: CASRPVDEQTNTGELFF.

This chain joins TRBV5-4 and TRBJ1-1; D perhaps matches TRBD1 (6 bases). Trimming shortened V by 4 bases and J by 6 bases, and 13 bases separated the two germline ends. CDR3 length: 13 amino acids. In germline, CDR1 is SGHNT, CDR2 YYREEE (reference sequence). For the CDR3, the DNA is TGTGCCAGCAGCGCCTCGGACAGCTCTGAAGCTTTCTTT. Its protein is CASSASDSSEAFF.

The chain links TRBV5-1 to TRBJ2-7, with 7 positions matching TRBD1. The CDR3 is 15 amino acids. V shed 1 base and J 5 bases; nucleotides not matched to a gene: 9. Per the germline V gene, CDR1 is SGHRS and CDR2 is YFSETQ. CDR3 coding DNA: TGCGCCAGCAGCTTGACAGGGGTAGGGGTGGACGAGCAGTACTTC. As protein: CASSLTGVGVDEQYF.

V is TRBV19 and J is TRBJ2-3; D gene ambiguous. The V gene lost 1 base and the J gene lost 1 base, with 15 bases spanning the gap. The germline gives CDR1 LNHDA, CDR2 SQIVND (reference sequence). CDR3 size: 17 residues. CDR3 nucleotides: TGTGCCAGTAGTATAGTCGGTGGCGGTAGGGGCACAGATACGCAGTATTTT. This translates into CASSIVGGGRGTDTQYF.

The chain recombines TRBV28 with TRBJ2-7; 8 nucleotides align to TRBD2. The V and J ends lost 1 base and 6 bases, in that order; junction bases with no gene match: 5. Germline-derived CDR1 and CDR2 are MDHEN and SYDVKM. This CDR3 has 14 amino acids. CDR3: CASSLSLAGGEQYF. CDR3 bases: TGTGCCAGCAGTTTATCCCTAGCGGGCGGCGAGCAGTACTTC.

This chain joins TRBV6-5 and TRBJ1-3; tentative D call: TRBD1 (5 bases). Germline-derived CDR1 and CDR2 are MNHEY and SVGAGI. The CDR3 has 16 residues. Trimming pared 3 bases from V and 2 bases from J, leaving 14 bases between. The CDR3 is CASSYGTGAPGNTIYF. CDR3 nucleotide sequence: TGTGCCAGCAGTTATGGGACTGGAGCCCCTGGAAACACCATATATTTT.

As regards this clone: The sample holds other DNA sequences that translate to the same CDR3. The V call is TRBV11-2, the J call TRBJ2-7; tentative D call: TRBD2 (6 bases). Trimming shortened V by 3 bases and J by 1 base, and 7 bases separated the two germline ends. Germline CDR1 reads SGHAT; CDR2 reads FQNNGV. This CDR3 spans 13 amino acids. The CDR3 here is CASSFSGSYEQYF. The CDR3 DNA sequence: TGTGCCAGCAGCTTTAGCGGTTCCTACGAGCAGTACTTC.

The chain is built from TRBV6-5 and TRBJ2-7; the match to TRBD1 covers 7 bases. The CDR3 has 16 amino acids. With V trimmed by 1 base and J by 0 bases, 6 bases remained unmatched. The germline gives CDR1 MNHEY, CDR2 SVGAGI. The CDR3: CASSYYGTESSYEQYF. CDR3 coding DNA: TGTGCCAGCAGTTACTATGGGACAGAAAGCTCCTACGAGCAGTACTTC.